This T cell receptor (beta chain) derives from a study of cytomegalovirus exposure and HLA in healthy donors. About this clone: Its antigen is still unknown.

Germline values: CDR1 SEHNR, CDR2 FQNEAQ (reference sequence). Losses at the gene ends were 4 bases for V and 2 bases for J; bases not matched to a gene: 8. The CDR3 extends over 15 amino acids. Primers for the PCR totalled 60 Vbeta and 13 Jbeta. Libraries were prepared by immunoSEQ multiplex PCR; TCRdb keeps only in-frame clonotypes and omits some of them. The sample has roughly 150,000 clones, around 85% seen once; the top ten hold 2% to 2.5%. Study observations and caveats: An analysis done earlier found most TCR beta V segments productive about 87% or about 30% of the time. Highly shared sequence variants in one cluster were likely a sequencing artifact. According to the study, 180 or so TCR beta chains were cytomegalovirus-associated.

Those who donated were healthy bone marrow donors. V and J are TRBV7-9 and TRBJ2-7, with 7 nucleotides matching TRBD2. Sequencing used PBMCs. The sequence was collected from a male donor in good health and CMV-seronegative. This CDR3 reads CASSSRDYLTYEQYF. For the CDR3, the DNA is TGTGCCAGCAGCTCCCGGGACTATCTAACCTACGAGCAGTACTTC.